This is a list of T cell receptor beta chains from one sample in a study of blood T cells in healthy people across ages. TCRdb re-called the 5' RACE reads through MiXCR, storing one row per CDR3 protein. Among hundreds of thousands of distinct CDR3 sequences, roughly 49% were seen once, and the ten largest hold 30% to 40%. What was sequenced was blood. The receptors come from a woman in her sixties in good health. CDR3s include the opening cysteine and the closing phenylalanine or tryptophan. Fields, in order: J gene, D gene, V gene, clone size, CDR3 protein, CDR3 DNA. D genes are given only for firm matches. Expanded clones are given a class, and other clones once, few, many or no size at all.

J: TRBJ2-2; D: TRBD2; V: TRBV11-2; size: -; CDR3: CASSRTSGCTGELFF; DNA: TGTGCCAGCAGCCGGACTAGCGGGTGCACCGGGGAGCTGTTTTTT
J: TRBJ2-3; D: -; V: TRBV24-1; size: many; CDR3: CATSVTDTQYF; DNA: TGTGCCACCAGTGTTACAGATACGCAGTATTTT
J: TRBJ2-7; D: TRBD1; V: TRBV29-1; size: -; CDR3: CSVVVGQGAWGTYEQYF; DNA: TGCAGCGTTGTAGTGGGACAGGGGGCGTGGGGAACCTACGAGCAGTACTTC
J: TRBJ2-7; D: TRBD1; V: TRBV18; size: -; CDR3: CASSPTGDSTYEQYF; DNA: TGTGCCAGCTCACCAACCGGGGACAGTACCTACGAGCAGTACTTC
J: TRBJ1-6; D: TRBD1; V: TRBV20-1; size: few; CDR3: CSARDREVDSPLHF; DNA: TGCAGTGCTAGGGACAGGGAGGTCGATTCACCCCTCCACTTT
J: TRBJ1-2; D: -; V: TRBV20-1; size: few; CDR3: CRTAVMVGGYTF; DNA: TGCAGAACGGCCGTGATGGTAGGCGGCTACACCTTC
J: TRBJ2-2; D: TRBD1; V: TRBV9; size: few; CDR3: CASSPGTVLNTGELFF; DNA: TGTGCCAGCAGCCCAGGGACAGTCCTAAACACCGGGGAGCTGTTTTTT
J: TRBJ2-3; D: -; V: TRBV12-3/TRBV12-4; size: -; CDR3: CASSWDSFSTQYF; DNA: TGTGCCAGCAGTTGGGACTCCTTTTCTACGCAGTATTTT
J: TRBJ2-7; D: TRBD1; V: TRBV20-1; size: -; CDR3: CSAQQGIAYEQYF; DNA: TGCAGTGCCCAACAGGGGATCGCCTACGAGCAGTACTTC
J: TRBJ2-3; D: TRBD2; V: TRBV29-1; size: few; CDR3: CSARGLDGTDTQYF; DNA: TGCAGCGCCCGCGGACTAGATGGCACAGATACGCAGTATTTT
J: TRBJ1-2; D: -; V: TRBV20-1; size: few; CDR3: CSASPQGLYYGYTF; DNA: TGCAGTGCTAGCCCTCAGGGGCTTTACTATGGCTACACCTTC
J: TRBJ2-2; D: -; V: TRBV29-1; size: -; CDR3: CSVEAGTQAGELFF; DNA: TGCAGCGTTGAAGCAGGGACGCAGGCCGGGGAGCTGTTTTTT
J: TRBJ2-1; D: TRBD1; V: TRBV15; size: -; CDR3: CATSNDRGHNEQFF; DNA: TGTGCCACCAGCAACGACAGGGGGCACAATGAGCAGTTCTTC
J: TRBJ2-4; D: TRBD2; V: TRBV4-1; size: -; CDR3: CASSHAGTSGIVAKNIQYF; DNA: TGCGCCAGCAGCCACGCAGGGACTAGCGGCATTGTAGCCAAAAACATTCAGTACTTC
J: TRBJ2-7; D: -; V: TRBV5-1; size: -; CDR3: CASSLGGWSSYEQYF; DNA: TGCGCCAGCAGCTTAGGGGGTTGGAGCTCCTACGAGCAGTACTTC
J: TRBJ2-1; D: -; V: TRBV28; size: -; CDR3: CASTGQTNEQFF; DNA: TGTGCCAGCACCGGACAGACCAATGAGCAGTTCTTC
J: TRBJ2-1; D: -; V: TRBV28; size: -; CDR3: CARLRQGLAGGSNEQFF; DNA: TGTGCCAGGCTGAGACAGGGGCTCGCGGGAGGGAGTAATGAGCAGTTCTTC
J: TRBJ2-5; D: -; V: TRBV7-2; size: few; CDR3: CASNPANWRLQETQYF; DNA: TGTGCCAGCAACCCAGCCAACTGGCGCCTCCAAGAGACCCAGTACTTC
J: TRBJ2-7; D: TRBD2; V: TRBV4-3; size: -; CDR3: CASSRGTSGRSVPYEQYF; DNA: TGCGCCAGCAGCCGAGGGACTAGCGGGAGATCAGTGCCCTACGAGCAGTACTTC
J: TRBJ2-7; D: -; V: TRBV21-1; size: -; CDR3: CASSKGKRDGYEQYF; DNA: TGTGCCAGCAGCAAAGGGAAGAGGGACGGGTACGAGCAGTACTTC
J: TRBJ2-5; D: TRBD2; V: TRBV3-1; size: many; CDR3: CASRLAGGETQYF; DNA: TGTGCCAGCAGGCTGGCGGGAGGAGAGACCCAGTACTTC
J: TRBJ2-7; D: -; V: TRBV28; size: few; CDR3: CASSRRVSYEQYF; DNA: TGTGCCAGCAGCCGCCGGGTCTCCTACGAGCAGTACTTC
J: TRBJ1-4; D: -; V: TRBV20-1; size: -; CDR3: CSAIGSTNEKLFF; DNA: TGCAGTGCTATTGGGTCAACTAATGAAAAACTGTTTTTT
J: TRBJ2-1; D: TRBD2; V: TRBV6-1; size: -; CDR3: CASSDTRLAVITTPRYNEQFF; DNA: TGTGCCAGCAGTGATACCCGACTAGCGGTCATCACAACTCCCCGCTACAATGAGCAGTTCTTC
J: TRBJ2-4; D: -; V: TRBV11-2; size: -; CDR3: CASSPGVGNIQYF; DNA: TGTGCCAGCAGCCCAGGGGTTGGAAACATTCAGTACTTC
J: TRBJ2-7; D: -; V: TRBV21-1; size: -; CDR3: CASTRSRTAVSYEQYF; DNA: TGTGCCAGCACCCGATCGAGGACGGCGGTTTCTTACGAGCAGTACTTC
J: TRBJ2-7; D: -; V: TRBV6-1; size: -; CDR3: CASQRGTTYEQYF; DNA: TGTGCCAGCCAAAGGGGGACTACCTACGAGCAGTACTTC
J: TRBJ2-5; D: -; V: TRBV11-3; size: -; CDR3: CASSLQYQETQYF; DNA: TGTGCCAGCAGCCTCCAGTACCAAGAGACCCAGTACTTC
J: TRBJ2-3; D: -; V: TRBV29-1; size: -; CDR3: CSVGGLGTDTQYF; DNA: TGCAGCGTTGGAGGGCTAGGCACAGATACGCAGTATTTT
J: TRBJ2-1; D: TRBD2; V: TRBV5-1; size: -; CDR3: CASSLPGTSGNNEQFF; DNA: TGCGCCAGCAGCTTACCAGGGACTAGCGGGAACAATGAGCAGTTCTTC
J: TRBJ2-5; D: -; V: TRBV29-1; size: few; CDR3: CSVRPLGETQYF; DNA: TGCAGCGTCAGGCCCCTCGGAGAGACCCAGTACTTC
J: TRBJ1-2; D: TRBD1; V: TRBV6-5; size: few; CDR3: CASSSATGFDYGYTF; DNA: TGTGCCAGCAGTTCCGCGACAGGGTTCGACTATGGCTACACCTTC
J: TRBJ2-7; D: -; V: TRBV20-1; size: few; CDR3: CSASRYSSYEQYF; DNA: TGCAGTGCTAGTCGCTACAGTTCCTACGAGCAGTACTTC
J: TRBJ2-1; D: TRBD2; V: TRBV7-2; size: -; CDR3: CASSYGTSGNTYNEQFF; DNA: TGTGCCAGCAGCTACGGGACTAGCGGGAACACCTACAATGAGCAGTTCTTC
J: TRBJ2-7; D: -; V: TRBV7-2; size: few; CDR3: CASSLEPGQAQYF; DNA: TGTGCCAGCAGCTTAGAACCGGGGCAGGCGCAGTACTTC
J: TRBJ2-7; D: -; V: TRBV2; size: -; CDR3: CALRADSTYEQYF; DNA: TGTGCCCTCCGGGCAGACAGTACCTACGAGCAGTACTTC
J: TRBJ2-7; D: TRBD1; V: TRBV2; size: -; CDR3: CASQGTALGEQYF; DNA: TGTGCCAGCCAGGGGACAGCTTTAGGCGAGCAGTACTTC
J: TRBJ1-2; D: -; V: TRBV28; size: -; CDR3: CASSLLVGAGGYIF; DNA: TGTGCCAGCAGTTTATTGGTAGGGGCGGGAGGCTACATCTTC
J: TRBJ1-2; D: -; V: TRBV5-4; size: -; CDR3: CASSLGAGRRERKGYGYTF; DNA: TGTGCCAGCAGCTTGGGGGCAGGGAGAAGGGAGCGTAAAGGCTATGGCTACACCTTC
J: TRBJ2-7; D: TRBD2; V: TRBV5-1; size: few; CDR3: CASSRWTSGTEQYF; DNA: TGCGCCAGCAGCCGTTGGACTAGCGGTACAGAGCAGTACTTC